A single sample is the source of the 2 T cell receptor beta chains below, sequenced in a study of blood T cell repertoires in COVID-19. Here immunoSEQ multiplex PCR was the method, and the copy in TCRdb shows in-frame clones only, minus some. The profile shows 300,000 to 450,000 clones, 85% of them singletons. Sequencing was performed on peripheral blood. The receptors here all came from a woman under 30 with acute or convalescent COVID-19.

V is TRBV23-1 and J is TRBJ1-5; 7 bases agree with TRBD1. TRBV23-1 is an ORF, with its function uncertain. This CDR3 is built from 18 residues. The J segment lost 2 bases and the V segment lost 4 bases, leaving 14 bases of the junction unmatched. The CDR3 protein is CASSREGARNVGNQPQHF. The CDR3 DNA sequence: TGCGCCAGCAGTCGCGAGGGGGCTAGGAATGTGGGCAATCAGCCCCAGCATTTT.

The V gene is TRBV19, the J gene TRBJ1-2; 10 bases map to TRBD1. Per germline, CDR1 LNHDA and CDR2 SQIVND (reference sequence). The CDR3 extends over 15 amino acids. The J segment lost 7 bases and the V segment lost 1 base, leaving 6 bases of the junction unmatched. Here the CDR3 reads CASSIARTGGSGYTF. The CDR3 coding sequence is TGTGCCAGTAGTATAGCCAGGACAGGGGGAAGTGGCTACACCTTC.